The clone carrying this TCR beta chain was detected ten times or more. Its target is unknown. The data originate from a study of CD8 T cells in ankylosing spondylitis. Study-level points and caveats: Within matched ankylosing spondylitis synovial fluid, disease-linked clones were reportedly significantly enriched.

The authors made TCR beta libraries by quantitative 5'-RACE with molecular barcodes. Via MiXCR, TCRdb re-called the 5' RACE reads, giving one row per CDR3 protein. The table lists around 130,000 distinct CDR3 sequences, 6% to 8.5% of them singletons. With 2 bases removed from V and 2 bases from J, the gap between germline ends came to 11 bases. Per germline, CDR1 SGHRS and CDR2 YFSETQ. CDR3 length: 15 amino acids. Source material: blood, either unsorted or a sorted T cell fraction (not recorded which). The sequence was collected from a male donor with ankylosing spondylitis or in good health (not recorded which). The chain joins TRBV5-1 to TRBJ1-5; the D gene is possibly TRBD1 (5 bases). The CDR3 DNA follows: TGCGCCAGCAGCTTCACCCCGGGGGGCAATCAGCCCCAGCATTTT. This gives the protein CASSFTPGGNQPQHF.